The subject of this entry is one T cell receptor (beta chain). The antigen is undetermined. Other nucleotide sequences from this sample produce the same CDR3. The CDR3 totals 11 residues. Looked up from germline, CDR1 is SGHTA and CDR2 is FQGNSA. Trimming pared 5 bases from V and 4 bases from J, leaving 6 bases between. This specimen belongs to a study of T cell responses to AZD1222 COVID-19 vaccine. Whole-study results and caveats: Reportedly, nearly half the spike-specific TCRs target unmutated variant regions.

Measured with immunoSEQ multiplex PCR; TCRdb has only the in-frame clones, and not every one. Of under 200,000 clones in the sample, around 90% were seen once. This sequence was found in an adult who received the AZD1222 COVID-19 vaccine. The sample consisted of peripheral blood, taken 28 days after the second AZD1222 dose. This chain uses TRBV7-2 with TRBJ2-7, with unresolved D. This chain's CDR3 is CASSPLYEQYF. DNA of the CDR3: TGTGCCAGCAGCCCCCTATACGAGCAGTACTTC.